Shown below are 12 T cell receptor beta chains from a single sample sequenced in a study of CXCR3-negative and CXCR3-positive naive CD8 T cells. Libraries were UMI-labeled 5' RACE TRB cDNA. Each CDR3 protein gets one entry in TCRdb, which reprocessed the 5' RACE reads and gives no DNA. The table lists 50,000 to 75,000 distinct CDR3 sequences. Sequenced: naive CXCR3- CD8+ T cells from blood. The subset denotes: CD45RO-CCR7+CD27+CD95- naive CD8+ T cells lacking CXCR3 (TNR3-). These receptors were taken from a human donor in good health. Some clones in this sample may be carry-over from other donors' samples.

J is TRBJ2-1 and V is TRBV10-2; TCRdb indicates TRBD1, and absent DNA this call remains unverified. Germline-derived CDR1 and CDR2 are WSHSY and SAAADI. This CDR3 spans 13 amino acids. The CDR3 spells CASSGTGVNEQFF.

This sequence joins TRBV28 and TRBJ2-7; with no DNA, the TCRdb D assignment of TRBD1 cannot be verified. The CDR3 spans 14 residues. Germline V gene data show CDR1 as MDHEN and CDR2 as SYDVKM. The CDR3 reads CASSLWRGSYEQYF. The full variable domain, its missing parts supplied by reference TRBV28 and TRBJ2-7, is DVKVTQSSRYLVKRTGEKVFLECVQDMDHENMFWYRQDPGLGLRLIYFSYDVKMKEKGDIPEGYSVSREKKERFSLILESASTNQTSMYLCASSLWRGSYEQYFGPGTRLTVT.

CDR3 region: CASSLRGEGSIQETQYF. V usage is TRBV7-9 and J usage is TRBJ2-5; checking the TCRdb D call of TRBD1 is not possible without DNA. The CDR3 runs 17 residues. The germline gives CDR1 SEHNR, CDR2 FQNEAQ (reference sequence).

V is TRBV29-1 and J is TRBJ1-3. The CDR3 spans 14 residues. Per the germline V gene, CDR1 is SQVTM and CDR2 is ANQGSEA. CDR3 region: CSATAGSSGNTIYF.

The V gene is TRBV7-9, the J gene TRBJ2-1; TCRdb's D call of TRBD2 is untestable without DNA. CDR3 size: 17 residues. The germline V gene encodes CDR1 SEHNR and CDR2 FQNEAQ (reference sequence). The CDR3 sequence: CASSFSPTSGSYNEQFF.

The gene calls are TRBV11-3 and TRBJ2-7. Per the germline V gene, CDR1 is SGHNT and CDR2 is YENEEA. The CDR3 runs to 12 residues. CDR3 residues: CASSLAPDEQYF.

V usage is TRBV29-1 and J usage is TRBJ2-3. Germline-derived CDR1 and CDR2 are SQVTM and ANQGSEA. There are 14 residues in the CDR3. The chain's CDR3 is CSADPDTSTDTQYF.

The rearrangement uses TRBV6-2 or TRBV6-3 and TRBJ2-1; with no DNA, the TCRdb D assignment of TRBD1 cannot be verified. The CDR3 loop spans 12 amino acids. Germline values: CDR1 MNHEY, CDR2 SVGEGT. The CDR3 region is CASSYPVNEQFF.

The V gene is TRBV28, the J gene TRBJ2-2; TCRdb's assignment of TRBD1 cannot be checked, as there is no DNA. CDR3 size: 17 residues. Germline values: CDR1 MDHEN, CDR2 SYDVKM. The CDR3 sequence: CASSLLRGAPNTGELFF.

The CDR3 protein is CARVVVDRDYGYTF. J is TRBJ1-2 and V is TRBV21-1; absent DNA, TCRdb's TRBD1 call cannot be checked. TRBV21-1 is described as a pseudogene. The CDR3 is 14 residues long.

The CDR3 sequence: CASTQGATGELFF. The chain employs TRBV6-4 and TRBJ2-2; TCRdb's D gene call, TRBD1, goes unchecked for lack of DNA. Germline CDR1 MRHNA, CDR2 SNTAGT. This CDR3 contains 13 residues.

This sequence joins TRBV7-9 and TRBJ1-4; checking the TCRdb D call of TRBD1 is not possible without DNA. This CDR3 is built from 16 residues. The germline CDR1 and CDR2 sequences are SEHNR and FQNEAQ (reference sequence). CDR3 residues: CASSSRTGGVSEKLFF. The entire variable domain, with the rest obtained from reference TRBV7-9 and TRBJ1-4, is as follows: DTGVSQNPRHKITKRGQNVTFRCDPISEHNRLYWYRQTLGQGPEFLTYFQNEAQLEKSRLLSDRFSAERPKGSFSTLEIQRTEQGDSAMYLCASSSRTGGVSEKLFFGSGTQLSVL.